Presented here are 12 T cell receptor beta chains from one specimen sequenced in a study of T cell repertoires in cytomegalovirus infection. These receptors are not linked to any known antigen. Via MiXCR, TCRdb re-called the reads, giving one row per CDR3 protein. The table records approximately 1,000,000 distinct CDR3 sequences, less than 35% of them present only once. The sample here was cultured CD8+ T cells from PBMCs, taken from culture after CMV antigen stimulation. The receptor set was obtained from a human donor in good health (CMV status not recorded). Some clones in this sample may be carry-over from other donors' samples.

The V gene is TRBV20-1, the J gene TRBJ2-7; D is possibly TRBD2 (6 bases). Trimming removed 0 bases at V and 5 bases at J, with 17 bases between. This CDR3 contains 15 residues. CDR1 and CDR2 (germline): DFQATT, SNEGSKA (reference sequence). CDR3 protein: CSAREALGTLHEQYF. Here the CDR3 DNA reads TGCAGTGCTAGAGAGGCCTTAGGGACTCTCCACGAGCAGTACTTC.

This chain links TRBV12-3 or TRBV12-4 with TRBJ2-3; TRBD2 aligns across 14 bases. The CDR3 has 18 amino acids. With 6 bases clipped from V and 2 bases from J, the junction kept 10 bases outside the gene matches. This chain's CDR3 is CASRGLAGAIQHTDTQYF. The CDR3 region has the DNA TGTGCCAGCAGGGGACTAGCGGGGGCAATTCAACACACAGATACGCAGTATTTT.

The chain couples TRBV6-1 to TRBJ1-2; D gene unclear. The ends were cut back, 5 bases at V and 4 bases at J, with 17 bases in the middle. This CDR3 has 15 amino acids. Germline lookup yields CDR1 MNHNS and CDR2 SASEGT. The CDR3 region has the DNA TGTGCCAGCAGTAAAGTGGAAGAATTCCTCTATGGCTACACCTTC. It translates to CASSKVEEFLYGYTF.

The J gene is TRBJ2-1, the V gene TRBV2; the match to TRBD1 covers 9 bases. The CDR3 runs 17 residues. Trimming at V came to 7 bases and at J to 7 bases, leaving 17 bases not matched to a gene. CDR1 and CDR2 (germline): SNHLY, FYNNEI. This CDR3 is CASTVTGGPDTVNEQFF. In DNA form, the CDR3 reads TGTGCCAGCACAGTCACAGGGGGCCCAGATACCGTTAATGAGCAGTTCTTC.

This sequence joins TRBV27 and TRBJ1-5, with D unclear. This CDR3 is built from 14 residues. Germline V gives CDR1 MNHEY, CDR2 SMNVEV (reference sequence). The V and J ends lost 5 bases and 6 bases respectively, with 14 bases between them. CDR3 DNA sequence: TGTGCCAGCAGTCTGACCCGGGCGTCTCAGCCCCAGCATTTT. Its translation: CASSLTRASQPQHF.

This clonotype was detected many times. This chain connects TRBV4-1 to TRBJ2-1, with 7 nucleotides matching TRBD2. The J segment lost 9 bases and the V segment lost 1 base, leaving 3 bases of the junction unmatched. This CDR3 region has 13 residues. Germline V gene sequence: CDR1 MGHRA, CDR2 YSYEKL. The chain's CDR3 is CASSQGLAAEQFF. CDR3 coding DNA: TGCGCCAGCAGCCAAGGACTAGCCGCTGAGCAGTTCTTC.

The V call is TRBV24-1, the J call TRBJ2-6, with TRBD1 matching 9 bases. CDR3 length: 18 residues. J lost 2 bases, V lost 3 bases, and 7 bases had no gene match. Germline V gene data show CDR1 as KGHDR and CDR2 as SFDVKD. The CDR3 here is CATSDPGTGKAGANVLTF. For the CDR3, the DNA is TGTGCCACCAGTGATCCCGGGACAGGGAAGGCTGGGGCCAACGTCCTGACTTTC.

Many counts were recorded for this clonotype. The CDR3 sequence: CASSSRDRGLAQPQHF. CDR3 DNA sequence: TGTGCCAGCAGCTCCCGGGACAGGGGGCTTGCTCAGCCCCAGCATTTT. This chain uses TRBV7-8 with TRBJ1-5, with 12 bases matching TRBD1. The length of the CDR3 is 16 residues. J was trimmed by 6 bases and V by 4 bases; bases with no gene match: 7. The germline gives CDR1 SGHVS, CDR2 FQNEAQ.

The chain recombines TRBV27 with TRBJ2-7; the D gene is possibly TRBD1 (5 bases). Germline CDR1 and CDR2: MNHEY and SMNVEV (reference sequence). Trimming pared 4 bases from V and 2 bases from J, leaving 12 bases between. The CDR3 is made up of 14 amino acids. The CDR3 here is CASSSHTGAYEQYV. CDR3 nucleotide sequence: TGTGCCAGCAGTTCACATACAGGTGCCTACGAGCAGTACGTC.

The CDR3: CASSPTWDPDSYEQYF. DNA for the CDR3: TGTGCCAGCAGCCCGACTTGGGACCCAGACTCCTACGAGCAGTACTTC. This chain joins TRBV7-9 and TRBJ2-7; D could derive from TRBD1 or TRBD2 (5 bases each). This CDR3 contains 16 residues. The germline CDR1 and CDR2 sequences are SEHNR and FQNEAQ (reference sequence). The V end lost 5 bases, the J end lost 0 bases, and 17 bases lay between the germline ends.

V usage is TRBV24-1 and J usage is TRBJ1-5; no reliable D call. Germline V gene lookup returns CDR1 KGHDR and CDR2 SFDVKD. This CDR3 comprises 14 residues. Trimming took 1 base from V and 3 from J, leaving 6 bases between them. CDR3 DNA: TGTGCCACCAGTGATTTTTCCACCAATCAGCCCCAGCATTTT. Encoded protein: CATSDFSTNQPQHF.

V is TRBV20-1 and J is TRBJ2-7; D might be TRBD1 (7 bases). V was shortened by 4 bases and J by 3 bases, with 19 bases between the two germline ends. This CDR3 is 15 amino acids long. Germline-derived CDR1 and CDR2 are DFQATT and SNEGSKA (reference sequence). CDR3 nucleotides: TGCAGTGCTACTAATTCGACAGGGAGGAACTACGAGCAGTACTTC. It translates to CSATNSTGRNYEQYF.